What follows are 7 T cell receptor beta chains derived from one specimen sequenced in a study of shared clonotypes between healthy human individuals. TCRdb's table, derived via immunoSEQ multiplex PCR, lists solely in-frame clones and lacks some. The table includes under 850,000 clones, roughly two thirds detected once. What was sequenced was memory CD4+ T cells sorted from blood. Subset indicated: CD45RA-negative fraction. Receptors were obtained from a young woman in good health.

This chain uses TRBV30 with TRBJ2-1; D possibly uses TRBD1 or TRBD2 (5 bases each). Germline CDR1 reads GTSNPN; CDR2 reads SVGIG (reference sequence). The CDR3 has 15 residues. V was clipped by 0 bases and J by 2 bases, with 11 bases between them. CDR3 DNA: TGTGCCTGGAGTGTACTAAGGGACCCCTACAATGAGCAGTTCTTC. It translates to CAWSVLRDPYNEQFF.

V usage is TRBV9 and J usage is TRBJ2-2; D gene uncertain. Trimming took 1 base from V and 3 from J, leaving 7 bases between them. Germline loops: CDR1 SGDLS, CDR2 YYNGEE. CDR3 length: 14 residues. The CDR3, as DNA: TGTGCCAGCAGCGTAACCGTACACACCGGGGAGCTGTTTTTT. This encodes CASSVTVHTGELFF.

This clone was observed once. The chain carries TRBV7-9 and TRBJ2-1; 7 bases are shared with TRBD2. The CDR3 runs to 15 residues. Trimming took 3 bases from V and 2 from J; bases not matched to a gene: 4. The germline CDR1 and CDR2 sequences are SEHNR and FQNEAQ (reference sequence). CDR3 sequence (DNA): TGTGCCAGCAGCTTCTCGGCGGGGGCCTACAATGAGCAGTTCTTC. Protein: CASSFSAGAYNEQFF.

Of note for this clone: Additional DNA sequences in this sample encode the identical CDR3. The V and J genes are TRBV19 and TRBJ1-5; the D is unclear. Germline values: CDR1 LNHDA, CDR2 SQIVND (reference sequence). This CDR3 has 14 amino acids. Trimming took 1 base from V and 4 from J, leaving 8 bases between them. For the CDR3, the DNA is TGTGCCAGTAGTATAGGGCACTCTAATCAGCCCCAGCATTTT. Its protein is CASSIGHSNQPQHF.

This chain links TRBV28 with TRBJ1-3, with D unclear. V was cut by 5 bases and J by 7 bases, with 9 bases left in between. From germline, CDR1 is MDHEN and CDR2 SYDVKM. The CDR3 totals 12 residues. Here the CDR3 DNA reads TGTGCCAGCAGTAGCACCAGGAACACCATATATTTT. Its translation is CASSSTRNTIYF.

The chain couples TRBV19 to TRBJ2-1; tentative D call: TRBD2 (6 bases). The CDR3 consists of 17 residues. Deletions cut 3 bases from V and 4 bases from J, with 19 bases between. Germline V lookup: CDR1 LNHDA, CDR2 SQIVND (reference sequence). CDR3 in amino acids: CASSIGTSRVGYNEQFF. The CDR3, as DNA: TGTGCCAGTAGTATTGGGACTTCTAGAGTTGGGTACAATGAGCAGTTCTTC.

For the CDR3, the DNA is TGTGCCAGCTCACCACCCCAACGGTCCCAGTACTTC. This sequence encodes CASSPPQRSQYF. The chain carries TRBV18 and TRBJ2-5, with D hard to call. Trimming pared 0 bases from V and 9 bases from J, leaving 8 bases between. There are 12 residues in the CDR3. Germline assignment: CDR1 KGHSH and CDR2 LQKENI. Supplemented by reference TRBV18 and TRBJ2-5, the full variable domain reads NAGVMQNPRHLVRRRGQEARLRCSPMKGHSHVYWYRQLPEEGLKFMVYLQKENIIDESGMPKERFSAEFPKEGPSILRIQQVVRGDSAAYFCASSPPQRSQYFGPGTRLLVL.